Each of the 3 T cell receptor beta chains below was sequenced from the same sample in a study of control samples from healthy donors and cancer patients. Libraries were prepared by immunoSEQ multiplex PCR; TCRdb keeps only in-frame clonotypes and omits some of them. The table records roughly 150,000 clones, nearly 95% of them present only once. The sample comprised blood. These receptors all stem from a man aged 45-65 years in good health.

This clone was found a few times. The V call is TRBV7-9, the J call TRBJ2-3; D not certain. The CDR3 length is 16 residues. Trimming pared 4 bases from V and 3 bases from J, leaving 17 bases between. Germline lookup yields CDR1 SEHNR and CDR2 FQNEAQ (reference sequence). Here the CDR3 reads CASSYPGSLGTDTQYF. CDR3 sequence (DNA): TGTGCCAGCAGCTACCCCGGGTCCCTTGGGACAGATACGCAGTATTTT.

The chain has TRBV9 and TRBJ2-3; TRBD1 agrees at 7 bases. CDR3 length: 14 amino acids. Germline CDR1 and CDR2: SGDLS and YYNGEE. After removal of 2 bases from V and 2 bases from J, the junction contained 2 bases not matched to a gene. The CDR3 DNA is TGTGCCAGCAGCGTCGGACAGGACACAGATACGCAGTATTTT. Encoded protein: CASSVGQDTDTQYF. The variable domain in full, completed from reference TRBV9 and TRBJ2-3, reads DSGVTQTPKHLITATGQRVTLRCSPRSGDLSVYWYQQSLDQGLQFLIQYYNGEERAKGNILERFSAQQFPDLHSELNLSSLELGDSALYFCASSVGQDTDTQYFGPGTRLTVL.

V and J are TRBV2 and TRBJ1-4; no clear D. Germline CDR1 and CDR2: SNHLY and FYNNEI. This CDR3 is 14 amino acids long. V lost 3 bases to trimming and J lost 8 bases, with 13 bases between them. CDR3 nucleotide sequence: TGTGCCAGCAGTGATTGGGGAGTTGGGGAAAAACTGTTTTTT. This codes for CASSDWGVGEKLFF.